This entry describes one T cell receptor (beta chain). The sample is drawn from a study of blood T cell repertoires in COVID-19. V dropped 8 bases and J dropped 8 bases, with 12 bases sitting between them. The CDR3 contains 12 residues. CDR1 and CDR2 (germline): MNHEY, SVGAGI. Sequenced by immunoSEQ multiplex PCR; TCRdb stores in-frame clones only, minus some. The sample lists 90,000 to 120,000 clones; 88% were seen once. This receptor was obtained from a woman aged 60 to 75 with acute or convalescent COVID-19. The specimen was peripheral blood. The chain couples TRBV6-5 to TRBJ1-4; D unresolved. CDR3 residues: CASSDLGEKLFF. The CDR3 bases are TGTGCCAGCTCCGACTTAGGCGAAAAACTGTTTTTT.